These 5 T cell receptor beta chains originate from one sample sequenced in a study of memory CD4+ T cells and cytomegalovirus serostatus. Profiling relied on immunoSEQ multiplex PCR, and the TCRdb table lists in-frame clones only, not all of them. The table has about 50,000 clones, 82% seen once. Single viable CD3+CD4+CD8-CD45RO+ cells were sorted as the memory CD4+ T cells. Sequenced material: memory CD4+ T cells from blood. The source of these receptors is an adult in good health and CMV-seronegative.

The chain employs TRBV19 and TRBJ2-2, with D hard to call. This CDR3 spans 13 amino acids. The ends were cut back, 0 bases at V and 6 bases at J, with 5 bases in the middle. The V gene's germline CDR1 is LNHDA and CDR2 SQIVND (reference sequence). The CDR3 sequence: CASSIDQSGELFF. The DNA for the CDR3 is TGTGCCAGTAGTATAGATCAATCCGGGGAGCTGTTTTTT.

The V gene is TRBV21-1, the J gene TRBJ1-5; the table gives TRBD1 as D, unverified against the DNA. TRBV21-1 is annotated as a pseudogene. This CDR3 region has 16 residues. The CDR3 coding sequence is TGTGCCAGCAGCACTTATCCGGACAGGGGAGATCAGCCCCAGCATTTT. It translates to CASSTYPDRGDQPQHF.

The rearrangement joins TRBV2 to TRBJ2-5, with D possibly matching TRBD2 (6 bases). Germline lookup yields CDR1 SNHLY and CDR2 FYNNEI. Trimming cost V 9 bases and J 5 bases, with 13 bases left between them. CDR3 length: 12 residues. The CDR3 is CASGGDAETQYF. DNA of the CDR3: TGTGCCAGTGGCGGGGATGCGGAGACCCAGTACTTC.

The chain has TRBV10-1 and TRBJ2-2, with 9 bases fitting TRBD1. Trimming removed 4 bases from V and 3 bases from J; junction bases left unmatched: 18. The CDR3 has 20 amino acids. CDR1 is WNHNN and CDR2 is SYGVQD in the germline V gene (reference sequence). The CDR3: CASSVPWVWVTGGHTGELFF. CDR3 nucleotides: TGCGCCAGCAGTGTGCCCTGGGTCTGGGTGACAGGGGGTCACACCGGGGAGCTGTTTTTT.

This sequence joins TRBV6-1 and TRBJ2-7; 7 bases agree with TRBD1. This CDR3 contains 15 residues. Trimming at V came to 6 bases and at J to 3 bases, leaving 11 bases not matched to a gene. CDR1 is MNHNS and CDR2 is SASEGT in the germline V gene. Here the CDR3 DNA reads TGTGCCAGCAGGGAACGGGACAGCAAAGACTACGAGCAGTACTTC. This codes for CASRERDSKDYEQYF.